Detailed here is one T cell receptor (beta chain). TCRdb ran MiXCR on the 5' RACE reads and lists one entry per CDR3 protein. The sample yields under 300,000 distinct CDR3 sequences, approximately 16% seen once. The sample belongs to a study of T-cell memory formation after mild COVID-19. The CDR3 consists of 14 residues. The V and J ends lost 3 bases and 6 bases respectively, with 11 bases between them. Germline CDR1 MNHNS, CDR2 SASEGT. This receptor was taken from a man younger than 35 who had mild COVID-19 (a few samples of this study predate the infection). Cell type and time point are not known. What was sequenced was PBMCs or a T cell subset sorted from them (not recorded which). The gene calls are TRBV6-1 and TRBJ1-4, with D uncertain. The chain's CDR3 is CASSDAALDEKLFF. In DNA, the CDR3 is TGTGCCAGCAGTGACGCCGCCCTGGATGAAAAACTGTTTTTT.